Shown below are 25 T cell receptor beta chains from a single sample sequenced in a study of T cells in Graves' hyperthyroidism and ophthalmopathy. Amplified TCR beta CDR3 regions derived from RNA transcripts. A set of HTBI primers served as the primers for a first-round RT-PCR of the TCR CDR3. TCRdb passed the multiplex PCR reads through MiXCR, listing each CDR3 protein once. The table includes 690,000 or so distinct CDR3 sequences, under 20% detected once. Sequencing was done on a sample of blood. Every receptor here comes from a woman between 45 and 60 years old with Graves' hyperthyroidism that later progressed to Graves' ophthalmopathy.

This clonotype appeared many times. The chain employs TRBV20-1 and TRBJ2-7; D unresolved. This CDR3 region has 13 residues. V was pared by 3 bases and J by 3 bases, with 12 bases between. CDR1 is DFQATT and CDR2 is SNEGSKA in the germline V gene (reference sequence). The CDR3: CSASGELVYEQYF. The CDR3 nucleotides are TGCAGTGCTAGCGGAGAGCTGGTCTACGAGCAGTACTTC.

This clonotype was seen repeatedly, ten times or more. The chain is built from TRBV4-1 and TRBJ1-1; a weak D match, TRBD1 (6 bases). This CDR3 spans 15 amino acids. The V end was cut by 2 bases, the J end by 0 bases, with 10 bases between. CDR1 is MGHRA, CDR2 YSYEKL, per germline. As DNA, the CDR3 is TGCGCCAGCAGCCAATCGGGACACTTGAACACTGAAGCTTTCTTT. It translates to CASSQSGHLNTEAFF.

The CDR3 nucleotides are TGCGCCAGCAGCCAAGATTTAACAGGGTTTGAAAAACTGTTTTTT. Translated, it gives CASSQDLTGFEKLFF. The chain couples TRBV4-1 to TRBJ1-4; TRBD1 might be the D (6 bases). Trimming removed 0 bases at V and 7 bases at J, with 12 bases between. Germline V gene sequence: CDR1 MGHRA, CDR2 YSYEKL. The CDR3 contains 15 residues.

The V gene is TRBV29-1, the J gene TRBJ1-2; D ambiguous. The germline V gene has CDR1 SQVTM and CDR2 ANQGSEA. The CDR3 length is 11 residues. The ends were cut back, 4 bases at V and 7 bases at J, with 10 bases in the middle. The chain's CDR3 is CSVGQDSGYTF. CDR3 bases: TGCAGCGTTGGGCAGGACTCTGGCTACACCTTC.

At least ten counts were recorded for this clonotype. This chain joins TRBV18 and TRBJ1-4; D is unclear. This CDR3 has 14 residues. The V end was cut by 0 bases, the J end by 4 bases, with 6 bases between. CDR1 and CDR2 from the germline V gene are KGHSH and LQKENI. CDR3 in amino acids: CASSPPTDNEKLFF. The CDR3, as DNA: TGTGCCAGCTCACCACCGACGGATAATGAAAAACTGTTTTTT.

The chain carries TRBV7-9 and TRBJ1-3; a possible D gene is TRBD1 (6 bases). Germline-derived CDR1 and CDR2 are SEHNR and FQNEAQ (reference sequence). V was clipped by 5 bases and J by 2 bases, with 7 bases between them. CDR3 length equals 13 residues. Here the CDR3 reads CASSPGAGNTIYF. In DNA, the CDR3 is TGTGCCAGCAGCCCAGGGGCTGGAAACACCATATATTTT.

Only one count was recorded for this clonotype. This rearrangement joins TRBV28 to TRBJ2-1, with 7 bases lining up with TRBD2. CDR1 MDHEN and CDR2 SYDVKM come from the germline V gene. The CDR3 spans 16 residues. With V trimmed by 6 bases and J by 0 bases, 8 bases remained unmatched. The CDR3 DNA is TGTGCCAGCAGGCGTAGCGGGTTGTTCTCCTACAATGAGCAGTTCTTC. Amino acids: CASRRSGLFSYNEQFF.

V and J are TRBV7-9 and TRBJ2-7, with D tentatively TRBD2 (6 bases). The CDR3 has 17 residues. The V and J ends lost 4 bases and 2 bases respectively, with 21 bases between them. Germline CDR1 SEHNR, CDR2 FQNEAQ (reference sequence). The CDR3 nucleotides are TGTGCCAGCAGCTCCCCCACCCCCCCGGGGGTACCCTACGAGCAGTACTTC. As protein: CASSSPTPPGVPYEQYF.

With respect to this clonotype: This may be a read error: a much more frequent sequence differs by one nucleotide. The chain uses TRBV7-8 and TRBJ1-6, with a tentative D call TRBD1 (5 bases). The germline V gene encodes CDR1 SGHVS and CDR2 FQNEAQ. The CDR3 length is 16 residues. CDR3 region: CAGSLVISGERSPLHF. CDR3 DNA sequence: TGTGCCGGCAGCTTAGTTATCTCGGGGGAACGTTCACCCCTCCACTTT.

The sample holds a few counts of this clonotype. The genes are TRBV13 and TRBJ1-1, with TRBD1 matching over 9 bases. Germline V CDR1 and CDR2: PRHDT, FYEKMQ (reference sequence). V lost 5 bases, J lost 0 bases, and 4 bases stayed unmatched. The CDR3 covers 15 residues. CDR3 sequence: CASSVGQGMNTEAFF. In DNA form, the CDR3 reads TGTGCCAGCAGCGTGGGACAGGGCATGAACACTGAAGCTTTCTTT.

J is TRBJ1-5 and V is TRBV20-1; no clear D gene. CDR3 length: 14 amino acids. The germline V gene has CDR1 DFQATT and CDR2 SNEGSKA (reference sequence). V gave up 6 bases and J gave up 4 bases, with 16 bases separating them. The CDR3 region is CSARIGTLNQPQHF. As DNA, the CDR3 is TGCAGTGCCCGAATCGGAACGTTGAATCAGCCCCAGCATTTT.

This clonotype was found many times. The chain recombines TRBV14 with TRBJ2-1, with a tentative D call TRBD2 (5 bases). Germline CDR1 and CDR2: SGHDN and FVKESK. The CDR3 totals 13 residues. V lost 3 bases, J lost 7 bases, and 10 bases lay in between. CDR3 in DNA: TGTGCCAGCAGCCAGGGTACTAGGAATGAGCAGTTCTTC. Encoded protein: CASSQGTRNEQFF. Full variable domain (outside the CDR3, taken from reference TRBV14 and TRBJ2-1): EAGVTQFPSHSVIEKGQTVTLRCDPISGHDNLYWYRRVMGKEIKFLLHFVKESKQDESGMPNNRFLAERTGGTYSTLKVQPAELEDSGVYFCASSQGTRNEQFFGPGTRLTVL.

This clonotype was seen repeatedly, ten times or more. This rearrangement joins TRBV20-1 to TRBJ2-7; D is possibly TRBD1 (6 bases). The V and J ends lost 0 bases and 5 bases respectively, with 14 bases between them. This CDR3 has 14 residues. Germline-derived CDR1 and CDR2 are DFQATT and SNEGSKA (reference sequence). The DNA for the CDR3 is TGCAGTGCTAGAGATTTCGGACAGTCCCACGAGCAGTACTTC. Amino acid sequence: CSARDFGQSHEQYF.

The rearrangement uses TRBV7-2 and TRBJ1-2; D is unclear. Germline lookup yields CDR1 SGHTA and CDR2 FQGNSA. The CDR3 loop spans 15 amino acids. Trimming shortened V by 0 bases and J by 5 bases, and 13 bases separated the two germline ends. CDR3 in amino acids: CASSLAYGDVYGYTF. CDR3 nucleotides: TGTGCCAGCAGCTTAGCATATGGGGATGTATATGGCTACACCTTC.

A few counts support this clonotype. The chain uses TRBV19 and TRBJ2-3; 11 nucleotides align to TRBD1. CDR3 length equals 15 residues. Germline CDR1 and CDR2: LNHDA and SQIVND (reference sequence). The CDR3 spells CATDPGTGGTDTQYF. The DNA of the CDR3 is TGTGCGACAGACCCCGGGACAGGGGGAACAGATACGCAGTATTTT.

This clonotype was detected ten times or more. The gene calls are TRBV6-6 and TRBJ2-3, with D possibly matching TRBD2 (5 bases). Germline V gene data show CDR1 as MNHNY and CDR2 as SVGAGI (reference sequence). The CDR3 length is 18 residues. V was clipped by 0 bases and J by 0 bases, with 16 bases between them. The CDR3: CASSYSVGEPLSTDTQYF. The DNA of the CDR3 is TGTGCCAGCAGTTACTCGGTCGGGGAACCACTAAGCACAGATACGCAGTATTTT.

The chain links TRBV20-1 to TRBJ2-6; TRBD2 matches at 7 bases. The CDR3 contains 15 residues. CDR1 DFQATT and CDR2 SNEGSKA come from the germline V gene (reference sequence). Germline trimming cut 0 bases from V and 4 bases from J; bases unmatched to any gene: 3. The CDR3 loop reads CSAREGGDGANVLTF. DNA for the CDR3: TGCAGTGCTAGAGAGGGAGGGGACGGGGCCAACGTCCTGACTTTC.

This clonotype came up a few times. CDR3 bases: TGCAGCGGATCAGGGGTGGGCGGCTACACCTTC. It encodes CSGSGVGGYTF. The V gene is TRBV29-1, the J gene TRBJ1-2, with D tentatively TRBD1 (6 bases). Germline CDR1 reads SQVTM; CDR2 reads ANQGSEA. V lost 7 bases and J 8 bases, leaving 14 bases between the germline ends. The CDR3 has 11 residues. Looking up the rest from reference TRBV29-1 and TRBJ1-2 gives the full variable domain: SAVISQKPSRDICQRGTSLTIQCQVDSQVTMMFWYRQQPGQSLTLIATANQGSEATYESGFVIDKFPISRPNLTFSTLTVSNMSPEDSSIYLCSGSGVGGYTFGSGTRLTVV.

This clonotype was counted many times. The V call is TRBV13, the J call TRBJ2-2; no reliable D call. CDR1 and CDR2 from the germline V gene are PRHDT and FYEKMQ (reference sequence). Trimming pared 5 bases from V and 6 bases from J, leaving 7 bases between. The CDR3 runs to 12 residues. The CDR3 is CASSRAPGELFF. CDR3 DNA sequence: TGTGCCAGCAGCCGAGCCCCCGGGGAGCTGTTTTTT.

The chain joins TRBV13 to TRBJ1-2; unclear D gene. CDR1 and CDR2 from the germline V gene are PRHDT and FYEKMQ (reference sequence). The CDR3 covers 15 residues. V was shortened by 0 bases and J by 3 bases, with 11 bases between the two germline ends. CDR3 sequence (DNA): TGTGCCAGCAGCTTAGGGCCGGACCGCGACTATGGCTACACCTTC. Translating gives CASSLGPDRDYGYTF.

The V call is TRBV6-1, the J call TRBJ2-1; TRBD2 aligns across 9 bases. V dropped 6 bases and J dropped 3; count of bases not matched to a gene: 12. From germline, CDR1 is MNHNS and CDR2 SASEGT. The CDR3 length is 17 residues. The CDR3 reads CASRQRSLAGYYNEQFF. The CDR3 nucleotides are TGTGCCAGCAGGCAACGGAGTCTAGCGGGGTACTACAATGAGCAGTTCTTC.

The genes are TRBV29-1 and TRBJ1-1; possible D gene TRBD1, 5 bases. Trimming took 6 bases from V and 5 from J, leaving 16 bases between them. CDR3 length equals 13 residues. CDR1 is SQVTM, CDR2 ANQGSEA, per germline. The CDR3 DNA reads as TGCAGCGTGCGACGGGACTTGGGGACTGAAGCTTTCTTT. This translates into CSVRRDLGTEAFF. The full variable domain, completed using reference TRBV29-1 and TRBJ1-1, is SAVISQKPSRDICQRGTSLTIQCQVDSQVTMMFWYRQQPGQSLTLIATANQGSEATYESGFVIDKFPISRPNLTFSTLTVSNMSPEDSSIYLCSVRRDLGTEAFFGQGTRLTVV.

This clonotype showed up many times. The V gene is TRBV20-1, the J gene TRBJ1-1; a weak D match, TRBD1 (5 bases). Trimming shortened V by 1 base and J by 1 base, and 16 bases separated the two germline ends. The CDR3 is 16 amino acids. Germline CDR1 and CDR2: DFQATT and SNEGSKA (reference sequence). This CDR3 is CSARVSGVNGNTEAFF. The CDR3 DNA reads TGCAGTGCTAGAGTCTCGGGGGTGAACGGGAACACTGAAGCTTTCTTT.

The chain joins TRBV5-1 to TRBJ2-1; maybe TRBD2 (6 bases). CDR1 and CDR2 (germline): SGHRS, YFSETQ. This CDR3 is built from 16 residues. V shed 5 bases and J shed 4 bases, with 19 bases lying between them. DNA for the CDR3: TGCGCCAGCAGTCCCGGCGAGCTAGCGCAGTACAATGAGCAGTTCTTC. Encoded protein: CASSPGELAQYNEQFF.

This clonotype has more than one count but fewer than ten. The rearrangement joins TRBV28 to TRBJ1-2; tentatively, D is TRBD1 (5 bases). The CDR3 spans 15 residues. V dropped 7 bases and J dropped 4 bases, with 19 bases sitting between them. The germline CDR1 and CDR2 sequences are MDHEN and SYDVKM. The CDR3 is CASIPGQGGSYGYTF. The CDR3 coding sequence is TGTGCCAGCATCCCCGGGCAGGGAGGTTCCTATGGCTACACCTTC.